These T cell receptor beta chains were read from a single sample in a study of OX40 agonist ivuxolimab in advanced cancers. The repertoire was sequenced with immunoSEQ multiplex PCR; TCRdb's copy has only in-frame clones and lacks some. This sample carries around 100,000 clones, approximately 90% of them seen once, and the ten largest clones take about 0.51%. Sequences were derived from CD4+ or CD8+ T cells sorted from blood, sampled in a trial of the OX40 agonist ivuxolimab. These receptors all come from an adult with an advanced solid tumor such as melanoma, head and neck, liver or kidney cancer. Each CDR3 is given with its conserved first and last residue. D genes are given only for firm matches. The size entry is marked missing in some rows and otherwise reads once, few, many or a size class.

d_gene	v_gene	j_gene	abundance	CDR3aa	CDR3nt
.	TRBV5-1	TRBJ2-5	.	CASSLEGLGETQYF	TGCGCCAGCAGCTTGGAGGGGCTCGGGGAGACCCAGTACTTC
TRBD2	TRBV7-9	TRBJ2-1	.	CASSFGTSGEREQFF	TGTGCCAGCAGCTTCGGGACTAGCGGGGAAAGGGAGCAGTTCTTC
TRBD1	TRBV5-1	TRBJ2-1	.	CASSGSGTGTYNEQFF	TGCGCCAGCAGCGGATCCGGGACAGGGACCTACAATGAGCAGTTCTTC
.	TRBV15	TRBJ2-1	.	CATSRGLGEQFF	TGTGCCACCAGCAGAGGACTCGGAGAGCAGTTCTTC
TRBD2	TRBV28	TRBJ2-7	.	CASSLPLAGGHVHSYEQYF	TGTGCCAGCAGTTTGCCCCTGGCGGGAGGGCATGTTCACTCCTACGAGCAGTACTTC
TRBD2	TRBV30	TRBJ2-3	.	CAWSVLAGGTDTQYF	TGTGCCTGGAGTGTTCTAGCGGGAGGCACAGATACGCAGTATTTT
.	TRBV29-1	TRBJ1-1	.	CSAREGIITEAFF	TGCAGCGCCCGTGAGGGGATCATAACTGAAGCTTTCTTT
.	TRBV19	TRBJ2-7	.	CASSTPGSSYEQYF	TGTGCCAGTAGTACCCCGGGATCTTCCTACGAGCAGTACTTC
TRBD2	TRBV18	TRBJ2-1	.	CASSLQTSGSGEQFF	TGTGCCAGCTCCCTACAGACTAGCGGGAGTGGTGAGCAGTTCTTC
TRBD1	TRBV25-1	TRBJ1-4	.	CASSESGTGGEKLFF	TGTGCCAGCAGTGAATCCGGGACAGGGGGAGAAAAACTGTTTTTT
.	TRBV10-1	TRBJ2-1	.	CASRRSVTGEFSNEQFF	TGCGCCAGCAGAAGATCGGTGACGGGCGAGTTTTCGAATGAGCAGTTCTTC
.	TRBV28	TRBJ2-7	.	CASSFRNTPPYEQYF	TGTGCCAGCAGTTTCCGGAACACCCCACCCTACGAGCAGTACTTC
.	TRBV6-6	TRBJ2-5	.	CASNRRLETQYF	TGTGCCAGCAACCGAAGGTTGGAGACCCAGTACTTC
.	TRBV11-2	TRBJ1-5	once	CASSPSAYQPQHF	TGTGCCAGCAGCCCTTCAGCTTATCAGCCCCAGCATTTT
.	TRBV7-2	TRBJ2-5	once	CASTSGGGTQLQETQYF	TGTGCCAGCACCTCCGGGGGCGGGACACAACTGCAAGAGACCCAGTACTTC
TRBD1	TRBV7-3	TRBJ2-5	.	CASSPGTGRKETQYF	TGTGCCAGCAGCCCCGGGACAGGGAGAAAAGAGACCCAGTACTTC
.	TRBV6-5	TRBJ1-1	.	CASSYSNQNTEAFF	TGTGCCAGCAGTTACTCGAACCAGAACACTGAAGCTTTCTTT
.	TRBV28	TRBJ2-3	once	CASSSGSHTDTQYF	TGTGCCAGCAGTTCCGGGTCACACACAGATACGCAGTATTTT
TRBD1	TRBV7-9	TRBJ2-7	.	CASSLNRGQDEQYF	TGTGCCAGCAGCCTTAACAGGGGGCAGGACGAGCAGTACTTC
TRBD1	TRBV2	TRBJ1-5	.	CASRVQGAGMNQPQHF	TGTGCCAGCAGAGTACAGGGGGCAGGGATGAATCAGCCCCAGCATTTT
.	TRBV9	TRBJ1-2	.	CASSLNPDRNYGYTF	TGTGCCAGCAGCCTTAATCCGGACAGAAACTATGGCTACACCTTC
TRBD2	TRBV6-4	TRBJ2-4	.	CASSDTRVWASGRGKNIQYF	TGTGCCAGCAGTGATACTCGGGTATGGGCTAGCGGGAGGGGTAAAAACATTCAGTACTTC
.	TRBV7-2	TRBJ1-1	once	CASSLWGGAFF	TGTGCCAGCAGCTTATGGGGGGGAGCTTTCTTT
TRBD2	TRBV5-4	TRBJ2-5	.	CASSLGLAKQETQYF	TGTGCCAGCAGCTTAGGACTAGCTAAACAAGAGACCCAGTACTTC
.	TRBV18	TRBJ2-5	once	CASSPPATGETQYF	TGTGCCAGCTCACCACCTGCCACGGGGGAGACCCAGTACTTC